Following are 29 T cell receptor beta chains from one sample sequenced in a study of T cell responses to AZD1222 COVID-19 vaccine. Profiling relied on immunoSEQ multiplex PCR, and the TCRdb table lists in-frame clones only, not all of them. This table has some 120,000 clones, approximately 89% appearing once. The sequencing here drew on peripheral blood, taken on day 0 of AZD1222 vaccination. These receptor sequences come from an adult in good health.

The CDR3 protein is CASSIRRLLDSNQPQHF. In DNA, the CDR3 is TGTGCCAGTAGTATTCGTCGCCTCCTAGATAGCAATCAGCCCCAGCATTTT. The rearrangement links TRBV19 to TRBJ1-5; D is ambiguous. The germline gives CDR1 LNHDA, CDR2 SQIVND (reference sequence). The CDR3 consists of 17 residues. The V end was cut by 3 bases, the J end by 0 bases, with 15 bases between. Full variable domain (rest looked up from reference TRBV19 and TRBJ1-5): DGGITQSPKYLFRKEGQNVTLSCEQNLNHDAMYWYRQDPGQGLRLIYYSQIVNDFQKGDIAEGYSVSREKKESFPLTVTSAQKNPTAFYLCASSIRRLLDSNQPQHFGDGTRLSIL.

This chain connects TRBV7-9 to TRBJ2-6; D gene ambiguous. The germline gives CDR1 SEHNR, CDR2 FQNEAQ (reference sequence). Trimming removed 5 bases at V and 0 bases at J, with 8 bases between. The CDR3 has 15 residues. In DNA form, the CDR3 reads TGTGCCAGCAGCGCAGGAATCTCTGGGGCCAACGTCCTGACTTTC. This sequence encodes CASSAGISGANVLTF. Drawing the rest from reference TRBV7-9 and TRBJ2-6, the complete variable domain is DTGVSQNPRHKITKRGQNVTFRCDPISEHNRLYWYRQTLGQGPEFLTYFQNEAQLEKSRLLSDRFSAERPKGSFSTLEIQRTEQGDSAMYLCASSAGISGANVLTFGAGSRLTVL.

This clone occurred a few times. The CDR3 region is CASSYGGADSRNQPQHF. CDR3 DNA: TGTGCCAGCAGTTACGGGGGGGCGGATAGTAGGAATCAGCCCCAGCATTTT. The V and J genes are TRBV6-2 or TRBV6-3 and TRBJ1-5, with D possibly being TRBD1 (6 bases). There are 17 residues in the CDR3. Trimming shortened V by 2 bases and J by 4 bases, and 18 bases separated the two germline ends. Germline values: CDR1 MNHEY, CDR2 SVGEGT.

The chain combines TRBV4-2 with TRBJ2-7, with unresolved D. CDR1 is LGHNA, CDR2 YNFKEQ, per germline. V gave up 3 bases and J gave up 2 bases, with 5 bases separating them. The CDR3 spans 12 residues. The CDR3 reads CASSHNPYEQYF. The CDR3 DNA reads TGTGCCAGCAGCCACAACCCCTACGAGCAGTACTTC.

The CDR3 protein is CASSLGEGSPLHF. CDR3 sequence (DNA): TGTGCCAGCAGCTTAGGGGAAGGTTCACCCCTCCACTTT. The chain has TRBV7-9 and TRBJ1-6; D unresolved. Germline values: CDR1 SEHNR, CDR2 FQNEAQ (reference sequence). V dropped 1 base and J dropped 9 bases, with 7 bases sitting between them. The CDR3 contains 13 residues.

The chain has TRBV6-5 and TRBJ1-2; 7 positions agree with TRBD1. The V gene's germline CDR1 is MNHEY and CDR2 SVGAGI. The trim removed 4 bases at V and 4 bases at J, leaving 6 bases unmatched. The CDR3 is made up of 14 amino acids. The CDR3 sequence is CASSFVGTAYGYTF. Written as DNA, the CDR3 is TGTGCCAGCAGTTTCGTCGGGACAGCCTATGGCTACACCTTC.

The rearrangement links TRBV29-1 to TRBJ2-7, with unresolved D. This CDR3 spans 13 amino acids. Germline V gene sequence: CDR1 SQVTM, CDR2 ANQGSEA. V lost 1 base to trimming and J lost 5 bases, with 12 bases between them. CDR3 sequence reads: CSVEGALNHEQYF. Here the CDR3 DNA reads TGCAGCGTTGAAGGGGCCTTGAACCACGAGCAGTACTTC.

The V gene is TRBV5-1, the J gene TRBJ2-6; D is ambiguous. The CDR3 sequence is 13 residues long. V lost 1 base and J lost 2, with 1 base in between. Germline lookup yields CDR1 SGHRS and CDR2 YFSETQ. The CDR3 loop reads CASSLTGANVLTF. The DNA of the CDR3 is TGCGCCAGCAGCTTGACTGGGGCCAACGTCCTGACTTTC.

The chain joins TRBV3-1 (or the pseudogene TRBV3-2) to TRBJ2-3; tentative D call: TRBD1 (6 bases). This CDR3 has 17 residues. Deletions cut 4 bases from V and 5 bases from J, with 22 bases between. Germline loops: CDR1 LGHDT, CDR2 YNNKEL (reference sequence). This CDR3 reads CASSRTLDSPGRDTQYF. CDR3 sequence (DNA): TGTGCCAGCAGCCGAACCCTGGACAGCCCGGGCAGAGATACGCAGTATTTT.

The gene calls are TRBV7-2 and TRBJ2-5; TRBD1 agrees at 7 bases. The CDR3 is 13 amino acids. CDR1 is SGHTA and CDR2 is FQGNSA in the germline V gene. The V segment lost 5 bases and the J segment 5 bases; nucleotides outside the gene matches: 5. The CDR3 protein is CASSTGVLETQYF. CDR3 nucleotide sequence: TGTGCCAGCAGCACAGGGGTCCTGGAGACCCAGTACTTC.

In its sample, this clone was seen a few times. The genes are TRBV28 and TRBJ1-6; D call uncertain. Germline CDR1 reads MDHEN; CDR2 reads SYDVKM. CDR3 length equals 16 residues. The V and J ends lost 4 bases and 6 bases respectively, with 16 bases between them. CDR3 amino acids: CASSSPSGSLNSPLHF. The CDR3 DNA reads as TGTGCCAGCAGTTCCCCCTCTGGCTCCCTTAATTCACCCCTCCACTTT.

This rearrangement joins TRBV27 to TRBJ1-2; D is unresolved. This CDR3 is built from 15 residues. V was cut by 2 bases and J by 8 bases, with 18 bases left in between. Germline V CDR1 and CDR2: MNHEY, SMNVEV (reference sequence). As DNA, the CDR3 is TGTGCCAGCAGTTTAAGTGACCGCTCAGTGAGAGGCTACACCTTC. Its protein product is CASSLSDRSVRGYTF.

In this sample, this clone turned up a few times. The genes are TRBV5-1 and TRBJ2-7; D not resolved. V lost 4 bases and J 0 bases, leaving 5 bases between the germline ends. CDR3 length: 12 residues. Per germline, CDR1 SGHRS and CDR2 YFSETQ. The CDR3 sequence: CASSLYSYEQYF. The CDR3 nucleotides read TGCGCCAGCAGCCTCTACTCCTACGAGCAGTACTTC.

This clone was seen only once. The rearrangement links TRBV27 to TRBJ2-1; 13 nucleotides agree with TRBD2. The germline CDR1 and CDR2 sequences are MNHEY and SMNVEV (reference sequence). The CDR3 has 15 residues. Trimming took 8 bases from V and 7 from J; bases not matched to a gene: 8. This chain's CDR3 is CASSLLAGGPNEQFF. CDR3 sequence (DNA): TGTGCCAGCTCCTTACTAGCGGGGGGGCCGAATGAGCAGTTCTTC.

This chain connects TRBV7-7 to TRBJ2-2, with TRBD2 as a possible D gene (6 bases). CDR3 size: 15 residues. Trimming pared 8 bases from V and 1 base from J, leaving 14 bases between. CDR1 SSHAT and CDR2 FNYEAQ come from the germline V gene (reference sequence). CDR3 sequence reads: CASGAGLMNTGELFF. The CDR3 DNA is TGTGCCAGCGGGGCGGGACTGATGAACACCGGGGAGCTGTTTTTT.

This chain uses TRBV4-1 with TRBJ2-7; 12 nucleotides match TRBD2. V trimming: 3 bases; J trimming: 3 bases; junction bases outside the gene matches: 6. Germline CDR1 and CDR2: MGHRA and YSYEKL. This CDR3 has 16 amino acids. Here the CDR3 reads CASSQASGGESYEQYF. DNA for the CDR3: TGCGCCAGCAGCCAGGCTAGCGGGGGGGAAAGCTACGAGCAGTACTTC.

The V gene is TRBV7-2, the J gene TRBJ2-3; the D gene is possibly TRBD2 (6 bases). Germline lookup yields CDR1 SGHTA and CDR2 FQGNSA. V was cut by 1 base and J by 4 bases, with 9 bases left in between. This CDR3 has 14 amino acids. CDR3 region: CASSLVSSADTQYF. The CDR3 DNA sequence: TGTGCCAGCAGCTTAGTTTCTAGCGCAGATACGCAGTATTTT.

Comment on this clone: The germline gene is not matched at one end of the junction; a read error may be the cause. The chain joins TRBV4-3 to TRBJ1-1; D is unclear. This CDR3 has 8 residues. Germline V gene data show CDR1 as LGHNA and CDR2 as YSLEER. The CDR3 bases are TGCGCCAGCAGCGGGCCCCCTTTT. Its protein product is CASSGPPF.

This sequence joins TRBV6-5 and TRBJ1-2; maybe TRBD1 (6 bases). The CDR3 is 14 residues long. CDR1 and CDR2 (germline): MNHEY, SVGAGI. Trimming cost V 6 bases and J 4 bases, with 15 bases left between them. The CDR3 loop reads CASRGGRERYGYTF. CDR3 sequence (DNA): TGTGCCAGCAGGGGGGGGCGCGAACGCTATGGCTACACCTTC.

V is TRBV29-1 and J is TRBJ1-1; D uncertain. Germline V gives CDR1 SQVTM, CDR2 ANQGSEA. V was pared by 3 bases and J by 6 bases, with 14 bases between. This CDR3 is 13 amino acids long. The CDR3 here is CSVEEPHGAEAFF. The CDR3 DNA follows: TGCAGCGTTGAGGAGCCTCATGGGGCTGAAGCTTTCTTT.

This chain uses TRBV30 with TRBJ1-4; D gene ambiguous. This CDR3 comprises 15 residues. Germline V gives CDR1 GTSNPN, CDR2 SVGIG (reference sequence). The V end was cut by 2 bases, the J end by 3 bases, with 13 bases between. DNA of the CDR3: TGTGCCTGGAGTCGATCACCGTGGGCTAATGAAAAACTGTTTTTT. Translating gives CAWSRSPWANEKLFF.

The J gene is TRBJ2-5, the V gene TRBV12-3 or TRBV12-4; 8 bases fit TRBD2. The CDR3 has 13 residues. V trimming: 3 bases; J trimming: 7 bases; junction bases outside the gene matches: 4. In DNA form, the CDR3 reads TGTGCCAGCAGTTTGGGGCTAGCGGGGACCCAGTACTTC. This translates into CASSLGLAGTQYF.

The chain couples TRBV2 to TRBJ2-2, with D unclear. This CDR3 comprises 13 residues. CDR1 SNHLY and CDR2 FYNNEI come from the germline V gene. V lost 3 bases and J lost 4, with 6 bases in between. The CDR3 region is CASSDGFTGELFF. The CDR3 nucleotides are TGTGCCAGCAGTGATGGGTTCACCGGGGAGCTGTTTTTT. The full variable domain, completed using reference TRBV2 and TRBJ2-2, is EPEVTQTPSHQVTQMGQEVILRCVPISNHLYFYWYRQILGQKVEFLVSFYNNEISEKSEIFDDQFSVERPDGSNFTLKIRSTKLEDSAMYFCASSDGFTGELFFGEGSRLTVL.

V usage is TRBV6-5 and J usage is TRBJ1-2, with D hard to call. Trimming took off 5 bases at V and 10 bases at J, with 11 bases between the two ends. CDR3 length: 11 residues. In germline, CDR1 is MNHEY, CDR2 SVGAGI. CDR3 DNA: TGTGCCAGCAGTCGGGGATCCCACTACACCTTC. Amino acid sequence: CASSRGSHYTF.

The rearrangement uses TRBV7-9 and TRBJ1-2; D uncertain. CDR3 length equals 15 residues. V lost 1 base and J lost 4, with 13 bases in between. CDR1 and CDR2 (germline): SEHNR, FQNEAQ (reference sequence). DNA for the CDR3: TGTGCCAGCAGCTTAGAGGGTGGTAGCGGCTATGGCTACACCTTC. As protein: CASSLEGGSGYGYTF.

V and J are TRBV15 and TRBJ2-5; 13 nucleotides line up with TRBD2. V shed 0 bases and J 2 bases; nucleotides not matched to a gene: 12. The germline V gene has CDR1 LNHNV and CDR2 YYDKDF (reference sequence). The length of the CDR3 is 20 residues. CDR3 protein: CATSRDLYRLAGGLQETQYF. DNA for the CDR3: TGTGCCACCAGCAGAGATCTCTATAGACTAGCGGGGGGACTACAAGAGACCCAGTACTTC. Supplemented by reference TRBV15 and TRBJ2-5, the full variable domain reads DAMVIQNPRYQVTQFGKPVTLSCSQTLNHNVMYWYQQKSSQAPKLLFHYYDKDFNNEADTPDNFQSRRPNTSFCFLDIRSPGLGDTAMYLCATSRDLYRLAGGLQETQYFGPGTRLLVL.

The chain carries TRBV27 and TRBJ2-7, with D possibly being TRBD1 (5 bases). V lost 3 bases and J 2 bases, leaving 11 bases between the germline ends. CDR1 is MNHEY and CDR2 is SMNVEV in the germline V gene (reference sequence). This CDR3 spans 14 amino acids. The CDR3 protein is CASSFRAGTYEQYF. The CDR3 DNA follows: TGTGCCAGCAGTTTTAGGGCAGGGACCTACGAGCAGTACTTC.

CDR3 coding DNA: TGTGCCAGCAGTTACTCCCCCAACGGGGTGAATGGCTACACCTTC. This encodes CASSYSPNGVNGYTF. The V call is TRBV6-5, the J call TRBJ1-2; D unresolved. Trimming took off 0 bases at V and 6 bases at J, with 14 bases between the two ends. In germline, CDR1 is MNHEY, CDR2 SVGAGI. This CDR3 has 15 residues.

The chain recombines TRBV10-3 with TRBJ1-1; D is ambiguous. CDR3 length: 11 amino acids. Looked up from germline, CDR1 is ENHRY and CDR2 is SYGVKD. Between the trimmed V and J ends, which lost 0 bases and 10 bases, there was a span of 6 bases. In nucleotides, the CDR3 is TGTGCCATCAGTGAGTCCGGCGTAGCTTTCTTT. As protein: CAISESGVAFF.